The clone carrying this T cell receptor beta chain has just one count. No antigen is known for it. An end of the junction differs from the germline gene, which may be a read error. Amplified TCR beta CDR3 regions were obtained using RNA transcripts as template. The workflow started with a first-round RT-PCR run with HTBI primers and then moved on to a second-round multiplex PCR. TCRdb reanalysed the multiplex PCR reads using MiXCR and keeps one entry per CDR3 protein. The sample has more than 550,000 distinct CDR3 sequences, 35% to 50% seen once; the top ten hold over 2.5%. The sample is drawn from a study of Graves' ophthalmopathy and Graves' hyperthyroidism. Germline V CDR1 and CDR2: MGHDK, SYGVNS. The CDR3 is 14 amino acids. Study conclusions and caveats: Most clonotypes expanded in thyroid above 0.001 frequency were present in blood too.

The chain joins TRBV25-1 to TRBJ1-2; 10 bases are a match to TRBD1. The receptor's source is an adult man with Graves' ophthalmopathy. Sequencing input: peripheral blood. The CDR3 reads CAGSLGQGLDGYTF. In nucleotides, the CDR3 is TGTGCCGGCAGCTTGGGACAGGGGTTGGATGGCTACACCTTC.